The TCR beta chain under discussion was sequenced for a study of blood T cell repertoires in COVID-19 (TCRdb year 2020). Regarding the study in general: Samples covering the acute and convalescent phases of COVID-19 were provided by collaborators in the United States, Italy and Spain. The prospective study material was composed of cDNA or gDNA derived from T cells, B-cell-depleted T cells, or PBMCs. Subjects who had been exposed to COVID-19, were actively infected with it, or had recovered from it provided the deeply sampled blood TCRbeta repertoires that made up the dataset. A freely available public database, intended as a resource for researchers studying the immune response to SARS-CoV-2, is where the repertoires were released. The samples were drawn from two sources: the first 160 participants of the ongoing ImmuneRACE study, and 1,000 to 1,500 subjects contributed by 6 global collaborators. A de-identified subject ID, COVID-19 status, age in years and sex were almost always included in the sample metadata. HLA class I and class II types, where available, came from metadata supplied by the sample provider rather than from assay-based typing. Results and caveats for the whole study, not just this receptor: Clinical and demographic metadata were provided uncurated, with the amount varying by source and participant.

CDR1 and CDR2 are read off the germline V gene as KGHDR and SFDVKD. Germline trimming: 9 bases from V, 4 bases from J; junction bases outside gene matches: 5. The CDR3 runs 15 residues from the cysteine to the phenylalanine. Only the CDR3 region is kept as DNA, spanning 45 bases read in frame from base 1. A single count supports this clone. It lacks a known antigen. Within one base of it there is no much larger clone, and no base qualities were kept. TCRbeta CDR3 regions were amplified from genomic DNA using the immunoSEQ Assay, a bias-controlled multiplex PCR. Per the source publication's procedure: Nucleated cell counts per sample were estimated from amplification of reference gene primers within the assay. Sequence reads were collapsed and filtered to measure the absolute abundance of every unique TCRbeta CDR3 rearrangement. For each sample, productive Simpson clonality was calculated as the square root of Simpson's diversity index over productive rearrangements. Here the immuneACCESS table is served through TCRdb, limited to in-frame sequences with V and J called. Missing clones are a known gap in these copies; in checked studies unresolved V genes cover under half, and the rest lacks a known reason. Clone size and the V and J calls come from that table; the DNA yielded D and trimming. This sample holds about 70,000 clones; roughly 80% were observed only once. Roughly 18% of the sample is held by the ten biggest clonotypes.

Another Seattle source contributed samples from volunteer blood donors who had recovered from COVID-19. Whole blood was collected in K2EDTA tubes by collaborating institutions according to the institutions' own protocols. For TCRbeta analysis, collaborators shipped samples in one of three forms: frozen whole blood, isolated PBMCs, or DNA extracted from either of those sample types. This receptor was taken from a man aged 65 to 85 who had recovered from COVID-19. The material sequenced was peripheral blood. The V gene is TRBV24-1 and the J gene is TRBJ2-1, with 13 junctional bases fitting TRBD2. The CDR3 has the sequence CATATSGGGYNEQFF. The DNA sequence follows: TGTGCCACCGCCACTAGCGGGGGGGGTTACAATGAGCAGTTCTTC.